This T cell receptor (beta chain) was sequenced during a study of radiation and T cells in renal cell carcinoma. Using immunoSEQ multiplex PCR, the repertoire was profiled, and TCRdb retains in-frame clones only, with some absent. The repertoire consists of around 180,000 clones, with less than 90% occurring once and the leading ten covering roughly 10%. Time point in this sample: blood 4 weeks post-SBRT, at nephrectomy. Treatment denoted: 15 Gy SBRT to primary tumor, nephrectomy 4 weeks later. Germline V gene sequence: CDR1 SEHNR, CDR2 FQNEAQ (reference sequence). The CDR3 spans 16 residues. V dropped 0 bases and J dropped 2; count of bases not matched to a gene: 6.

The specimen comprised blood, sampled from a patient whose treatment included radiotherapy and nephrectomy. This TCR was recovered from a woman aged 50 to 60 with renal cell carcinoma. This chain uses TRBV7-9 with TRBJ2-5; 7 nucleotides match TRBD1. The CDR3 nucleotides are TGTGCCAGCAGCTTAGCAACAGGGGTACCGCAAGAGACCCAGTACTTC. It encodes CASSLATGVPQETQYF.